This T cell receptor (beta chain) was observed in a study of T cells in Graves' hyperthyroidism and ophthalmopathy. Germline CDR1 is SGHRS and CDR2 is YFSETQ. The ends lost 0 bases at V and 5 bases at J; junction bases unmatched: 2. This CDR3 has 16 residues. Template material for amplifying TCR beta CDR3 regions consisted of RNA transcripts. During a first-round RT-PCR of the TCR CDR3, the HTBI primer set was used. TCRdb analysed the multiplex PCR reads with MiXCR anew, one entry per CDR3 protein. The sample lists 450,000 to 550,000 distinct CDR3 sequences, around 22% occurring once. Lactation, pregnancy, other autoimmune disease or uncontrolled infection led to exclusion of patients.

The TCR comes from a woman between 25 and 40 years old with Graves' ophthalmopathy. Sample: blood. The genes are TRBV5-1 and TRBJ2-5, with TRBD2 matching 15 bases. In DNA form, the CDR3 reads TGCGCCAGCAGCTTGGACGGACTAGCGGGAGGGGAGACCCAGTACTTC. Its protein product is CASSLDGLAGGETQYF.